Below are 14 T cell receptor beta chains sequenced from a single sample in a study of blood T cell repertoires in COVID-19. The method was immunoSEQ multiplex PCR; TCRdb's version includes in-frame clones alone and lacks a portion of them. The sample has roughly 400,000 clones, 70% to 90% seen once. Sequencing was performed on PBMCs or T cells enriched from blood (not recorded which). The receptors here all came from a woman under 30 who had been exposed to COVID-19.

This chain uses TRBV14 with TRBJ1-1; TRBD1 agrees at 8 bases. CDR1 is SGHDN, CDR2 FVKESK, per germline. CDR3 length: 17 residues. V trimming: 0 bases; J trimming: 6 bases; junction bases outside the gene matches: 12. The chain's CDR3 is CASSQDDRRQGASEAFF. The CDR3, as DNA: TGTGCCAGCAGCCAAGATGATCGGAGGCAGGGGGCTTCTGAAGCTTTCTTT. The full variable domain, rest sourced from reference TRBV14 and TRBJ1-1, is EAGVTQFPSHSVIEKGQTVTLRCDPISGHDNLYWYRRVMGKEIKFLLHFVKESKQDESGMPNNRFLAERTGGTYSTLKVQPAELEDSGVYFCASSQDDRRQGASEAFFGQGTRLTVV.

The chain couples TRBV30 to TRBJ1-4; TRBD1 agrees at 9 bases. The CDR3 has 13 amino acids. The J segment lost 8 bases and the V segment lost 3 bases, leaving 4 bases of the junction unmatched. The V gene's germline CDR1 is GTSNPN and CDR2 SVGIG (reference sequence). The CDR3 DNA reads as TGTGCCTGGAGACAGGGGGCAGGAGAAAAACTGTTTTTT. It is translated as CAWRQGAGEKLFF.

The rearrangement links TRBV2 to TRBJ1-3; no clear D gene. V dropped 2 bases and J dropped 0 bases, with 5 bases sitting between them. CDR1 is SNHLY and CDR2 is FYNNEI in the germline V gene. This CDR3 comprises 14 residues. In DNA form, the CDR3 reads TGTGCCAGCAGTGAACAGGTCTCTGGAAACACCATATATTTT. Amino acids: CASSEQVSGNTIYF.

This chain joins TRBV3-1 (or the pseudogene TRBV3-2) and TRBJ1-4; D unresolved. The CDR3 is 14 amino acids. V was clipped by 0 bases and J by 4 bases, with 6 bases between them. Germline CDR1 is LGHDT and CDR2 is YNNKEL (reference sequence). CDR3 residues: CASSQDRFNEKLFF. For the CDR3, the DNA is TGTGCCAGCAGCCAAGACAGGTTTAATGAAAAACTGTTTTTT.

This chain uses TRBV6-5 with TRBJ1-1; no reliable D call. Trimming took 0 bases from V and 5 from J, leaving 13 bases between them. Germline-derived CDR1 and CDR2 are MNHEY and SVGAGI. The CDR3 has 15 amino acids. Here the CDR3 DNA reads TGTGCCAGCAGTTACTCGTCGTCAGGATGGACTGAAGCTTTCTTT. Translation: CASSYSSSGWTEAFF.

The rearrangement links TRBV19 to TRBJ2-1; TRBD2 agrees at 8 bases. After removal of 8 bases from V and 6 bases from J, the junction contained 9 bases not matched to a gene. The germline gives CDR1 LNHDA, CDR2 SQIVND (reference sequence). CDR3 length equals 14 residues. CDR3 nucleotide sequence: TGTGCCAGTCGCCCCGGGACTAGTATCAATGAGCAGTTCTTC. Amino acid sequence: CASRPGTSINEQFF.

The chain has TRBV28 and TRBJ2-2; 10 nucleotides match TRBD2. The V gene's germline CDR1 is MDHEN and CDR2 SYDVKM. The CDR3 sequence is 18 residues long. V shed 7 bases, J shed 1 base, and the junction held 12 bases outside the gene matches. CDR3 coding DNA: TGTGCCAGCATTAGTGGGGCTAGCGGGGGCCGGAACACCGGGGAGCTGTTTTTT. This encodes CASISGASGGRNTGELFF.

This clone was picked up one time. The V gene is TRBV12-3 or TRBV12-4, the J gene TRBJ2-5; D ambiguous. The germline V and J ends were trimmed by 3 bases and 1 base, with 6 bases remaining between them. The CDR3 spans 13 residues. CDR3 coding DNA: TGTGCCAGCAGTTTGTACGGCCAAGAGACCCAGTACTTC. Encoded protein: CASSLYGQETQYF.

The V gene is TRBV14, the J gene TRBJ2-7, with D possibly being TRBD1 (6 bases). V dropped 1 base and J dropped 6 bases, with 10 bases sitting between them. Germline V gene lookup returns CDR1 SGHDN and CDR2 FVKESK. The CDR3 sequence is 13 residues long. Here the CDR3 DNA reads TGTGCCAGCAGCCAAGTGAGAGGGGGCGAGCAGTACTTC. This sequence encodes CASSQVRGGEQYF. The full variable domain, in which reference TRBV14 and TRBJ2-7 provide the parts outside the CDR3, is EAGVTQFPSHSVIEKGQTVTLRCDPISGHDNLYWYRRVMGKEIKFLLHFVKESKQDESGMPNNRFLAERTGGTYSTLKVQPAELEDSGVYFCASSQVRGGEQYFGPGTRLTVT.

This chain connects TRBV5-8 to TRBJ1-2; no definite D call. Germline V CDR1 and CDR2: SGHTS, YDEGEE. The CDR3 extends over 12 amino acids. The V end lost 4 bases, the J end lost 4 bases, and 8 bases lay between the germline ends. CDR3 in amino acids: CASSPDFYGYTF. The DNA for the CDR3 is TGTGCCAGCAGCCCGGACTTCTATGGCTACACCTTC.

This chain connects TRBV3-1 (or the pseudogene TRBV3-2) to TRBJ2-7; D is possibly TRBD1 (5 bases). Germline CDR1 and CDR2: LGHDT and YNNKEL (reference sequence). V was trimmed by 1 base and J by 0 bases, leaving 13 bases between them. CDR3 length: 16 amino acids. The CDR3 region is CASSQVKRGLSYEQYF. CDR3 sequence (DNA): TGTGCCAGCAGCCAAGTAAAAAGGGGCCTCTCCTACGAGCAGTACTTC.

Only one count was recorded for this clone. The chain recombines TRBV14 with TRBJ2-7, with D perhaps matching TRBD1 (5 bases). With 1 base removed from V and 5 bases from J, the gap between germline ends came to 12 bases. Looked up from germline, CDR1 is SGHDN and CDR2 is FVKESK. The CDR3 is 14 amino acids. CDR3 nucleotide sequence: TGTGCCAGCAGCCAAGTTGGCAGGGAACACGAGCAGTACTTC. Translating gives CASSQVGREHEQYF.

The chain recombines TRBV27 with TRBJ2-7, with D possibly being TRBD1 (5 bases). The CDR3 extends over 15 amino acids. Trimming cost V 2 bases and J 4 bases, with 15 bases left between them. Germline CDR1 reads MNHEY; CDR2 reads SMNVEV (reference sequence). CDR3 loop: CASSLSFQGLYEQYF. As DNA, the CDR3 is TGTGCCAGCAGTTTAAGTTTCCAGGGCTTGTACGAGCAGTACTTC.

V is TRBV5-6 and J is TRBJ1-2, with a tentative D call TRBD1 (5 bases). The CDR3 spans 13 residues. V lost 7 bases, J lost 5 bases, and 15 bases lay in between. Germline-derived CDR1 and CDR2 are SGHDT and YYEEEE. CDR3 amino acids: CASGMQGLYGYTF. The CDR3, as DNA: TGTGCCAGCGGTATGCAGGGTTTATATGGCTACACCTTC.